The 31 T cell receptor beta chains below all came from one sample that was sequenced in a study of Ad26.COV2.S vaccination and SARS-CoV-2 variants. Some clones are missing from TCRdb's copy, which holds only in-frame ones; the method was immunoSEQ multiplex PCR. Among about 350,000 clones, about 90% were seen once, and the ten largest hold roughly 3.9%. The sample here was peripheral blood, taken after recovery from COVID-19. The receptors were gathered from a human donor who had recovered from COVID-19.

V is TRBV18 and J is TRBJ2-2, with D perhaps matching TRBD1 (5 bases). The germline V gene has CDR1 KGHSH and CDR2 LQKENI. This CDR3 has 15 amino acids. Between the trimmed V and J ends, which lost 2 bases and 3 bases, there was a span of 10 bases. The CDR3 sequence: CASSPSRADTGELFF. The CDR3 coding sequence is TGTGCCAGCTCACCATCCAGGGCTGACACCGGGGAGCTGTTTTTT.

The chain uses TRBV9 and TRBJ1-4, with D uncertain. Trimming stripped 3 bases from V and 6 bases from J, with 15 bases between. The CDR3 is 15 residues long. CDR1 and CDR2 (germline): SGDLS, YYNGEE. CDR3 sequence (DNA): TGTGCCAGCAGCGCCTCACCAGCTATCGATGAAAAACTGTTTTTT. It translates to CASSASPAIDEKLFF.

In regard to this clone: This same CDR3 is encoded by further DNA sequences in the sample. The chain links TRBV15 to TRBJ2-2; no clear D. V was pared by 1 base and J by 2 bases, with 2 bases between. This CDR3 region has 13 residues. CDR1 and CDR2 (germline): LNHNV, YYDKDF (reference sequence). CDR3 loop: CATSRANTGELFF. The CDR3 region has the DNA TGTGCCACCAGCAGAGCCAACACCGGGGAGCTGTTTTTT.

The rearrangement links TRBV18 to TRBJ2-7; D not certain. The V gene lost 6 bases and the J gene lost 3 bases, with 12 bases spanning the gap. CDR1 is KGHSH, CDR2 LQKENI, per germline. The CDR3 is 13 residues long. CDR3 loop: CASSSSENYEQYF. The CDR3 DNA reads TGTGCCAGCTCGTCCTCGGAGAACTACGAGCAGTACTTC.

V is TRBV12-5 and J is TRBJ2-7; 7 bases agree with TRBD1. Germline V gene sequence: CDR1 LGHNT, CDR2 FRNRAP. CDR3 length equals 16 residues. Trimming cost V 7 bases and J 1 base; bases outside gene matches: 13. The CDR3 spells CASATLVGQSSYEQYF. The CDR3 bases are TGTGCTAGTGCAACGTTAGTGGGACAGTCATCCTACGAGCAGTACTTC.

This chain uses TRBV4-1 with TRBJ1-2; D ambiguous. The CDR3 totals 16 residues. The germline V gene encodes CDR1 MGHRA and CDR2 YSYEKL. V lost 0 bases to trimming and J lost 4 bases, with 15 bases between them. The CDR3 is CASSQEPTGLGYGYTF. The CDR3 DNA reads as TGCGCCAGCAGCCAAGAACCGACGGGTTTAGGCTATGGCTACACCTTC.

This clone appeared a single time. CDR3 coding DNA: TGTGCCAGCAGCGCGGGGGATGGGGCCAACGTCCTGACTTTC. It codes for CASSAGDGANVLTF. J is TRBJ2-6 and V is TRBV9, with D maybe TRBD2 (6 bases). Trimming took off 3 bases at V and 3 bases at J, with 7 bases between the two ends. CDR3 size: 14 residues. The germline V gene has CDR1 SGDLS and CDR2 YYNGEE.

The rearrangement uses TRBV5-6 and TRBJ2-3; 13 nucleotides agree with TRBD2. CDR1 and CDR2 (germline): SGHDT, YYEEEE. The V segment lost 4 bases and the J segment 4 bases; nucleotides outside the gene matches: 6. The CDR3 runs 16 residues. CDR3 DNA sequence: TGTGCCAGCAGCCTATCGACTAGCGGGGGGCCAGATACGCAGTATTTT. Protein sequence: CASSLSTSGGPDTQYF.

This chain connects TRBV9 to TRBJ1-2; 9 bases fit TRBD1. The CDR3 totals 16 residues. Germline V gives CDR1 SGDLS, CDR2 YYNGEE. The V and J ends lost 2 bases and 5 bases, in that order; junction bases with no gene match: 10. The CDR3 spells CASSVPRTGVDYGYTF. The CDR3 DNA is TGTGCCAGCAGCGTTCCTAGGACAGGGGTTGATTATGGCTACACCTTC. Looking up the rest from reference TRBV9 and TRBJ1-2 gives the full variable domain: DSGVTQTPKHLITATGQRVTLRCSPRSGDLSVYWYQQSLDQGLQFLIQYYNGEERAKGNILERFSAQQFPDLHSELNLSSLELGDSALYFCASSVPRTGVDYGYTFGSGTRLTVV.

The genes are TRBV12-3 or TRBV12-4 and TRBJ2-1, with D perhaps TRBD2 (6 bases). The CDR3 consists of 11 residues. Trimming took off 5 bases at V and 15 bases at J, with 14 bases between the two ends. CDR3: CASSPGTGGFF. The CDR3 DNA reads TGTGCCAGCAGTCCTGGGACTGGGGGGTTCTTC.

This clone appeared once. The chain has TRBV9 and TRBJ1-1, with D hard to call. V lost 5 bases to trimming and J lost 5 bases, with 13 bases between them. Germline CDR1 reads SGDLS; CDR2 reads YYNGEE. There are 13 residues in the CDR3. The CDR3 here is CASSLGPGTEAFF. The CDR3 DNA is TGTGCCAGCAGTCTGGGTCCGGGGACTGAAGCTTTCTTT.

V gene TRBV5-1 combines with J gene TRBJ2-3, with 11 bases that match TRBD2. The V gene's germline CDR1 is SGHRS and CDR2 YFSETQ. Unmatched junction bases numbered 13, after V lost 7 bases and J lost 0 bases. The CDR3 sequence is 18 residues long. The CDR3 bases are TGCGCCAGCGTCCTTGGGGGGACTAGCGGTCCCAGCACAGATACGCAGTATTTT. Its protein is CASVLGGTSGPSTDTQYF.

This chain connects TRBV4-1 to TRBJ2-2; D ambiguous. Germline V gives CDR1 MGHRA, CDR2 YSYEKL. This CDR3 has 14 amino acids. The ends were cut back, 1 base at V and 7 bases at J, with 10 bases in the middle. CDR3 DNA sequence: TGCGCCAGCAGCCAAGGAGGTTCCTACGGGGAGCTGTTTTTT. This translates into CASSQGGSYGELFF.

This clone appeared once. The genes are TRBV11-2 and TRBJ2-7; the D is unclear. Germline V gene data show CDR1 as SGHAT and CDR2 as FQNNGV. The CDR3 consists of 11 residues. The V gene lost 5 bases and the J gene lost 4 bases, with 6 bases spanning the gap. CDR3 amino acids: CASSNQYEQYF. CDR3 nucleotides: TGTGCCAGCAGCAATCAGTACGAGCAGTACTTC.

The V call is TRBV13, the J call TRBJ2-7, with a weak D call TRBD1 (5 bases). V lost 5 bases and J lost 2, with 16 bases in between. This CDR3 contains 15 residues. Germline values: CDR1 PRHDT, CDR2 FYEKMQ (reference sequence). The CDR3 DNA reads as TGTGCCAGCAGCCACGGATCAGGGTCAGCCTACGAGCAGTACTTC. Encoded protein: CASSHGSGSAYEQYF.

The CDR3 is CASSVLGGAGEKLFF. The DNA of the CDR3 is TGTGCCAGCAGCGTATTGGGGGGCGCGGGGGAAAAACTGTTTTTT. This rearrangement joins TRBV9 to TRBJ1-4, with TRBD1 as a possible D gene (6 bases). This CDR3 is 15 amino acids long. Trimming took off 1 base at V and 8 bases at J, with 15 bases between the two ends. The germline V gene encodes CDR1 SGDLS and CDR2 YYNGEE.

The rearrangement uses TRBV11-2 and TRBJ2-7, with TRBD1 matching over 11 bases. From germline, CDR1 is SGHAT and CDR2 FQNNGV. V dropped 5 bases and J dropped 3; count of bases not matched to a gene: 3. There are 14 residues in the CDR3. The CDR3 loop is CASSVGTGGYEQYF. For the CDR3, the DNA is TGTGCCAGCAGCGTAGGGACAGGGGGCTACGAGCAGTACTTC.

This clone was observed once. The chain employs TRBV2 and TRBJ1-2, with D possibly being TRBD1 (6 bases). V lost 7 bases to trimming and J lost 3 bases, with 12 bases between them. Looked up from germline, CDR1 is SNHLY and CDR2 is FYNNEI. The CDR3 is 13 residues long. The CDR3 is CASITGGDYGYTF. CDR3 nucleotide sequence: TGTGCCAGCATAACCGGGGGCGACTATGGCTACACCTTC.

The rearrangement uses TRBV5-1 and TRBJ1-1; D is uncertain. Trimming removed 0 bases from V and 4 bases from J, with 13 bases in between. The germline gives CDR1 SGHRS, CDR2 YFSETQ. This CDR3 is built from 15 residues. The CDR3 region is CASSLAGVRGTEAFF. In DNA, the CDR3 is TGCGCCAGCAGCTTGGCCGGGGTACGAGGCACTGAAGCTTTCTTT.

The chain is built from TRBV10-3 and TRBJ2-5; 10 positions match TRBD1. V shed 4 bases, J shed 3 bases, and the junction held 5 bases outside the gene matches. In germline, CDR1 is ENHRY, CDR2 SYGVKD. CDR3 size: 15 residues. The CDR3 protein is CAISGMGQGKETQYF. Here the CDR3 DNA reads TGTGCCATCAGTGGGATGGGACAGGGGAAAGAGACCCAGTACTTC.

This clone showed up just a few times. The chain carries TRBV7-9 and TRBJ1-2; D call uncertain. From germline, CDR1 is SEHNR and CDR2 FQNEAQ (reference sequence). Between the trimmed V and J ends, which lost 3 bases and 6 bases, there was a span of 14 bases. The CDR3 contains 14 residues. The DNA of the CDR3 is TGTGCCAGCAGCTTCGGCGTCGCCGGGGATGGCTACACCTTC. It yields the protein CASSFGVAGDGYTF.

V usage is TRBV7-9 and J usage is TRBJ1-5, with D maybe TRBD1 (5 bases). The CDR3 length is 14 residues. V lost 2 bases, J lost 5 bases, and 10 bases lay in between. The V gene's germline CDR1 is SEHNR and CDR2 FQNEAQ (reference sequence). The chain's CDR3 is CASSLLGEYQPQHF. CDR3 in DNA: TGTGCCAGCAGCTTATTGGGGGAATATCAGCCCCAGCATTTT.

This clone was found once. CDR3 region: CASTSRSGGTDTQYF. The CDR3 DNA reads as TGTGCCAGTACTTCCCGGAGCGGGGGTACAGATACGCAGTATTTT. The chain employs TRBV19 and TRBJ2-3; the match to TRBD2 covers 8 bases. Unmatched junction bases numbered 9, after V lost 7 bases and J lost 3 bases. The CDR3 loop spans 15 amino acids. The germline gives CDR1 LNHDA, CDR2 SQIVND (reference sequence).

To note about this clone: Other DNA sequences from this sample encode an identical CDR3 as well. The rearrangement joins TRBV5-1 to TRBJ1-3, with D maybe TRBD1 (6 bases). This CDR3 has 16 residues. Between the trimmed V and J ends, which lost 1 base and 0 bases, there was a span of 11 bases. CDR1 is SGHRS, CDR2 YFSETQ, per germline. CDR3 nucleotide sequence: TGCGCCAGCAGCTTGACAGGGACAAACTCTGGAAACACCATATATTTT. This sequence encodes CASSLTGTNSGNTIYF. The full variable domain, its missing parts supplied by reference TRBV5-1 and TRBJ1-3, is KAGVTQTPRYLIKTRGQQVTLSCSPISGHRSVSWYQQTPGQGLQFLFEYFSETQRNKGNFPGRFSGRQFSNSRSEMNVSTLELGDSALYLCASSLTGTNSGNTIYFGEGSWLTVV.

The rearrangement joins TRBV3-1 (or the pseudogene TRBV3-2) to TRBJ2-3, with 7 bases identical to TRBD2. This CDR3 is built from 16 residues. V dropped 1 base and J dropped 2; count of bases not matched to a gene: 6. The germline V gene encodes CDR1 LGHDT and CDR2 YNNKEL (reference sequence). The chain's CDR3 is CASSQGGGLSTDTQYF. CDR3 nucleotide sequence: TGTGCCAGCAGCCAAGGGGGGGGTCTATCCACAGATACGCAGTATTTT.

This chain links TRBV24-1 with TRBJ2-7; possible D gene TRBD2, 6 bases. V lost 4 bases and J lost 4, with 22 bases in between. This CDR3 comprises 17 residues. Germline CDR1 is KGHDR and CDR2 is SFDVKD. This CDR3 is CATSDSRLERVGYEQYF. CDR3 nucleotides: TGTGCCACCAGTGACTCCCGACTAGAACGGGTAGGTTACGAGCAGTACTTC.

The chain couples TRBV10-2 to TRBJ2-1; 8 nucleotides match TRBD1. Trimming took 9 bases from V and 5 from J; bases not matched to a gene: 6. The CDR3 has 13 residues. Germline V lookup: CDR1 WSHSY, CDR2 SAAADI. The CDR3 sequence is CASQGASNNEQFF. In DNA form, the CDR3 reads TGCGCCAGTCAGGGGGCTAGTAACAATGAGCAGTTCTTC.

This clone occurred a few times. This rearrangement joins TRBV7-9 to TRBJ1-3; D is undetermined. From germline, CDR1 is SEHNR and CDR2 FQNEAQ (reference sequence). Trimming shortened V by 5 bases and J by 0 bases, and 14 bases separated the two germline ends. The CDR3 contains 16 residues. This chain's CDR3 is CASSPPGVLSGNTIYF. The CDR3 nucleotides read TGTGCCAGCAGCCCACCTGGGGTCCTCTCTGGAAACACCATATATTTT.

V is TRBV13 and J is TRBJ2-5; the D gene could be TRBD1 or TRBD2 (5 bases each). CDR3 length: 14 residues. V was trimmed by 3 bases and J by 2 bases, leaving 10 bases between them. Germline V gives CDR1 PRHDT, CDR2 FYEKMQ (reference sequence). CDR3 DNA sequence: TGTGCCAGCAGCTTTTCGGGGCAGCAAGAGACCCAGTACTTC. Translated, it gives CASSFSGQQETQYF.

This clone was observed once. This rearrangement joins TRBV27 to TRBJ2-7, with 8 nucleotides matching TRBD2. J gave up 3 bases and V 5 bases, and 3 bases lay outside the gene matches. Germline V CDR1 and CDR2: MNHEY, SMNVEV (reference sequence). The CDR3 loop spans 13 amino acids. CDR3 sequence: CASSAGRGYEQYF. In nucleotides, the CDR3 is TGTGCCAGCAGTGCCGGGAGGGGCTACGAGCAGTACTTC.

The V and J genes are TRBV3-1 (or the pseudogene TRBV3-2) and TRBJ2-1; 11 positions agree with TRBD1. The CDR3 totals 19 residues. Germline trimming cut 1 base from V and 2 bases from J; bases unmatched to any gene: 10. Germline CDR1 is LGHDT and CDR2 is YNNKEL (reference sequence). The CDR3: CASSQGSDRGRPPYNEQFF. The CDR3 DNA reads TGTGCCAGCAGCCAAGGGTCGGACAGGGGGCGGCCCCCCTACAATGAGCAGTTCTTC.